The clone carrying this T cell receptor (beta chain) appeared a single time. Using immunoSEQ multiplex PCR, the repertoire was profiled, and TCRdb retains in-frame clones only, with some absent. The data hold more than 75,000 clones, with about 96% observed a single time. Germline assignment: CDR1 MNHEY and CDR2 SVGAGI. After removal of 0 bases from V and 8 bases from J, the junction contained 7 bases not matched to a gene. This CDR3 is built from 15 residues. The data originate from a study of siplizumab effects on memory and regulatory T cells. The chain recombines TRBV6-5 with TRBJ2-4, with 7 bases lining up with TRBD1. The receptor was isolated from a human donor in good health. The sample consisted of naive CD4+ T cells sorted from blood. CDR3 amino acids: CASSYSGHTGDIQYF. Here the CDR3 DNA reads TGTGCCAGCAGTTACTCGGGACACACAGGGGACATTCAGTACTTC.